This entry describes one TCR beta chain. Its antigen is as yet unknown. The data stem from a study of T cell responses to AZD1222 COVID-19 vaccine. Data came from immunoSEQ multiplex PCR; TCRdb stores just in-frame clones and leaves some out. The repertoire has around 99,000 clones, 70% to 90% of them found once; the top ten carry 6% to 7%. Study-wide findings and caveats: Nearly half of spike-specific TCRs reportedly target unmutated variant regions.

This CDR3 has 17 amino acids. Germline V gene data show CDR1 as MDHEN and CDR2 as SYDVKM. Between the trimmed V and J ends, which lost 4 bases and 11 bases, there was a span of 27 bases. The sequence was obtained from an adult in good health. The sample here was peripheral blood, taken on day 0 of AZD1222 vaccination. The rearrangement uses TRBV28 and TRBJ2-1, with D perhaps TRBD1 or TRBD2 (5 bases each). The CDR3 DNA follows: TGTGCCAGCAGTTCCACTGGGGACGCCTCAGCCCCGTATCAGCAGTTCTTC. Translation gives CASSSTGDASAPYQQFF. The full variable domain, completed using reference TRBV28 and TRBJ2-1, is DVKVTQSSRYLVKRTGEKVFLECVQDMDHENMFWYRQDPGLGLRLIYFSYDVKMKEKGDIPEGYSVSREKKERFSLILESASTNQTSMYLCASSSTGDASAPYQQFFGPGTRLTVL.